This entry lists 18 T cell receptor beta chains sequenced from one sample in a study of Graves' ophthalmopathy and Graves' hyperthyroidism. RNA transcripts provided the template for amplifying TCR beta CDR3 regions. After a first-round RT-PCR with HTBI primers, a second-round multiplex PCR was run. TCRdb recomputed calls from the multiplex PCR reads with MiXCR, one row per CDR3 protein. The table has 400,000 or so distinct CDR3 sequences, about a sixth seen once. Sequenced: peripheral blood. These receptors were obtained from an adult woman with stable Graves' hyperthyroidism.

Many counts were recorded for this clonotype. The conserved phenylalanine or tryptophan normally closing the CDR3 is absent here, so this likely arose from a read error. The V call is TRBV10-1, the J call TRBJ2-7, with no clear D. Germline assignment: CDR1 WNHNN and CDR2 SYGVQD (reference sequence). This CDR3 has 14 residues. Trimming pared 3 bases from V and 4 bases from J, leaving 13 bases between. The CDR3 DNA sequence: TGCGCCAGCAGTGACAGTAGCCCAACGTACGAGCAGTACTTA. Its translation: CASSDSSPTYEQYL.

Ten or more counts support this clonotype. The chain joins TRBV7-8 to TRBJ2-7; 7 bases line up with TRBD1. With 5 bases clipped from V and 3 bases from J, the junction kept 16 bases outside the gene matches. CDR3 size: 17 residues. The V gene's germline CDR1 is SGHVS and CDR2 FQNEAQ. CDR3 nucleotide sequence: TGTGCCAGCAGCGGACAGAGACAGGGCCAGAAGCTCTACGAGCAGTACTTC. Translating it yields CASSGQRQGQKLYEQYF.

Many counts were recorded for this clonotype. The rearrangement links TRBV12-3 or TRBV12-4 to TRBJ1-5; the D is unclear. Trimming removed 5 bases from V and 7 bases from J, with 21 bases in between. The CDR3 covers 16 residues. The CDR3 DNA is TGTGCCAGCAGTAAATCCGGGATGGCGATATACCAGCCCCAGCATTTT. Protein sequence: CASSKSGMAIYQPQHF.

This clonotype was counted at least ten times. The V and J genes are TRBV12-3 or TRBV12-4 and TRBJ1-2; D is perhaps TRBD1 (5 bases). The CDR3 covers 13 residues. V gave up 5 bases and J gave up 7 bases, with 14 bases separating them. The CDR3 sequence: CASSPSGGSGYTF. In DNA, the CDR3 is TGTGCCAGCAGTCCCTCGGGGGGTAGTGGCTACACCTTC.

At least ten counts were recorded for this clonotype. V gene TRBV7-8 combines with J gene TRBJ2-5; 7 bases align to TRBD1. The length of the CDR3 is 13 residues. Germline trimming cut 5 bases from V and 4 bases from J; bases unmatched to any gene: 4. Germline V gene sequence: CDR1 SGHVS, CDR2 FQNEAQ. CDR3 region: CASSKDRLETQYF. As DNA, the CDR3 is TGTGCCAGCAGCAAGGACAGGTTAGAGACCCAGTACTTC.

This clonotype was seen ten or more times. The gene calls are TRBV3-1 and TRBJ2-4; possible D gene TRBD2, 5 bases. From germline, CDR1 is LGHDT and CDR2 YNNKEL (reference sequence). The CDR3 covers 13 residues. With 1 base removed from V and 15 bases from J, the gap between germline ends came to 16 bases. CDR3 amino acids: CASSQGPHGKRYF. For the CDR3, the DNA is TGTGCCAGCAGCCAAGGCCCCCACGGGAAACGGTACTTC.

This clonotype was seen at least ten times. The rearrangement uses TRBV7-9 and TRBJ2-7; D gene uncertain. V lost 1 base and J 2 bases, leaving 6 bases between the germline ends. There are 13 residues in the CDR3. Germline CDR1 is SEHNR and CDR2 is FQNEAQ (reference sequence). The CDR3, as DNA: TGTGCCAGCAGCTTAGACACTACCTACGAGCAGTACTTC. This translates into CASSLDTTYEQYF.

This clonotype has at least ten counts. The DNA of the CDR3 is TGTGCCAGCAGCCCCCGACAGGAACATGGCTACACCTTC. Translation: CASSPRQEHGYTF. The chain joins TRBV6-1 to TRBJ1-2; D might be TRBD1 (6 bases). Germline CDR1 and CDR2: MNHNS and SASEGT. The CDR3 runs 13 residues. V gave up 6 bases and J gave up 6 bases, with 14 bases separating them.

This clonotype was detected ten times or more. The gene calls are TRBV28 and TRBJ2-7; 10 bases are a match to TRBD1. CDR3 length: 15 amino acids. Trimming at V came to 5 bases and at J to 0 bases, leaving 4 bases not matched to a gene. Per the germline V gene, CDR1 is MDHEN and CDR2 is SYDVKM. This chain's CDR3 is CASSAWDRGSYEQYF. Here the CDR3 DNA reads TGTGCCAGCAGTGCGTGGGACAGGGGCTCCTACGAGCAGTACTTC.

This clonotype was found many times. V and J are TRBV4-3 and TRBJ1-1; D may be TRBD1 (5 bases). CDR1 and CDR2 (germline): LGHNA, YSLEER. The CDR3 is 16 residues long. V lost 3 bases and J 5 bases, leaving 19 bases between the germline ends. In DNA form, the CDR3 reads TGCGCCAGCAGCCACGTAGGGGTTGGGGCGGGAACTGAAGCTTTCTTT. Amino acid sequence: CASSHVGVGAGTEAFF.

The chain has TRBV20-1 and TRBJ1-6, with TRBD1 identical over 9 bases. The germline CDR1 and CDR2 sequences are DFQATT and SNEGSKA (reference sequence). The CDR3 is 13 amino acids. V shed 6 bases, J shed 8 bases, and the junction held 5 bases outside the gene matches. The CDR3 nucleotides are TGCAGTGCAGGGGGACAGGGATATTCACCCCTCCACTTT. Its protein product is CSAGGQGYSPLHF.

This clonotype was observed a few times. The CDR3 sequence is CAWIPTSRSGNTIYF. The DNA for the CDR3 is TGTGCCTGGATCCCCACCAGCAGGTCTGGAAACACCATATATTTT. The rearrangement links TRBV30 to TRBJ1-3; D unclear. There are 15 residues in the CDR3. Germline CDR1 is GTSNPN and CDR2 is SVGIG (reference sequence). V lost 4 bases and J 1 base, leaving 14 bases between the germline ends.

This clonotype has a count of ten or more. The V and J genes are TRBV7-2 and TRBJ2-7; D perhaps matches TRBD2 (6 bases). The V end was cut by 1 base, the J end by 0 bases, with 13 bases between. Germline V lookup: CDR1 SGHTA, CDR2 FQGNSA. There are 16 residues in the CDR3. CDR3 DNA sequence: TGTGCCAGCAGCTTAGTATTTGGGGGGAGCTCCTACGAGCAGTACTTC. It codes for CASSLVFGGSSYEQYF.

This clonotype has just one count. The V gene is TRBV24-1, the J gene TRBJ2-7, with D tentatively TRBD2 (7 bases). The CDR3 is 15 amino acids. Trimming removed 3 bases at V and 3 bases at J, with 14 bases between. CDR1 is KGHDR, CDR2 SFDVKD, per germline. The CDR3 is CATSDHREGSYEQYF. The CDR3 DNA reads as TGTGCCACCAGTGATCACAGGGAGGGGAGCTACGAGCAGTACTTC.

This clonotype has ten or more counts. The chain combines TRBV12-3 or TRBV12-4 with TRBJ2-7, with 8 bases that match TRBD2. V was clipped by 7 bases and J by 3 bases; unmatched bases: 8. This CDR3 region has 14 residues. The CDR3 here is CASTPGLANYEQYF. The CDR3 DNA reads TGTGCCAGCACCCCCGGACTAGCCAACTACGAGCAGTACTTC.

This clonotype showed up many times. CDR3 coding DNA: TGCAGTGCCCTTGCCAGGGGTGGAAGCTCCTACGAGCAGTACTTC. This gives the protein CSALARGGSSYEQYF. V usage is TRBV20-1 and J usage is TRBJ2-7; perhaps TRBD1 as D (6 bases). The CDR3 is 15 residues long. V was pared by 6 bases and J by 0 bases, with 18 bases between. Germline-derived CDR1 and CDR2 are DFQATT and SNEGSKA (reference sequence).

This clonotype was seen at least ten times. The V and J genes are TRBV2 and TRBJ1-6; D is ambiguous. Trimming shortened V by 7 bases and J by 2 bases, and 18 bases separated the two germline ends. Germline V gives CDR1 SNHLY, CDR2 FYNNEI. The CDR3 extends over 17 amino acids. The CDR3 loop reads CASIASAGYPYNSPLHF. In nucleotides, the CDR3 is TGTGCCAGCATAGCGTCTGCCGGGTACCCCTATAATTCACCCCTCCACTTT.

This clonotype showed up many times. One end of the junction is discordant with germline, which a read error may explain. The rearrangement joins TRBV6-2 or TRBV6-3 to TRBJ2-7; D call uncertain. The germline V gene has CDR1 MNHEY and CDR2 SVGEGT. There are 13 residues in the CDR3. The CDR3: CARKHRAPGSRNF. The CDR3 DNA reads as TGTGCCAGGAAACACCGGGCCCCAGGCAGTAGGAACTTC.